This TCR beta chain was recovered during a study of tumor and adjacent non-tumor tissue in lung cancer. On the study more broadly: Samples averaged around 4 million productive TCRbeta reads each.

With respect to this clonotype: This may come from a read error, since a much larger clone is one base off.

The library came from three nested PCR rounds adapted from ARM-PCR protocols. In TCRdb, the multiplex PCR reads were re-called with MiXCR into one record per CDR3 protein. The table has more than 120,000 distinct CDR3 sequences, approximately 70% seen once. The CDR3 contains 15 residues. Unmatched junction bases numbered 4, after V lost 4 bases and J lost 3 bases. Per germline, CDR1 LGHNA and CDR2 YNFKEQ. RNA was extracted from bulk tissue without any cell sorting. The chain carries TRBV4-2 and TRBJ2-2, with 8 bases lining up with TRBD1. Sequenced sample: lung tumor tissue. This TCR was sampled from a man aged 55 to 70 with small cell lung cancer. The CDR3 loop reads CASSLDRGDTGELFF. For the CDR3, the DNA is TGTGCCAGCAGCCTAGACAGGGGAGACACCGGGGAGCTGTTTTTT.